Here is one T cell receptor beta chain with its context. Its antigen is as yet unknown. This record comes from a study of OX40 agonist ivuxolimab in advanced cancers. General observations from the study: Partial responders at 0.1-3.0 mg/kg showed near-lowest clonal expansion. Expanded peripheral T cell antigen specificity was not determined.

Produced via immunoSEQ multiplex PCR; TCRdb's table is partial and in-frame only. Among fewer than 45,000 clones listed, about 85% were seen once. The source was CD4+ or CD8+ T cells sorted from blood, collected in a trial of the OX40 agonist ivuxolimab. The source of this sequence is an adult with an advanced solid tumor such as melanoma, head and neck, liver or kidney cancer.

CDR3 DNA: TGTGCCAGCTCACCGTGGACTAGCGGGAGCACAGATACGCAGTATTTT. It codes for CASSPWTSGSTDTQYF. This chain connects TRBV18 to TRBJ2-3; 11 nucleotides agree with TRBD2. From germline, CDR1 is KGHSH and CDR2 LQKENI. Germline trimming cut 3 bases from V and 0 bases from J; bases unmatched to any gene: 2. The CDR3 extends over 16 amino acids.